This T cell receptor beta chain was obtained from a study of blood T cell repertoires in COVID-19. Overall study: Some COVID-19 samples were acute and others convalescent; all came from the United States, Italy and Spain. T cells, B-cell-depleted T cells, or PBMCs supplied cDNA or gDNA.

CDR1 is MNHEY and CDR2 is SVGAGI in the germline V gene. The CDR3 runs to 13 residues. V lost 8 bases and J 8 bases, leaving 15 bases between the germline ends. In the original workflow: Reference gene primer amplification in the assay estimated nucleated cell counts. Clones were sequenced by immunoSEQ multiplex PCR, and TCRdb holds only the in-frame ones, with some missing. The V and J calls and clone size were taken over from that table, and D and trimming were inferred from the DNA. The table shows under 300,000 clones, with roughly 89% occurring only once. This chain uses TRBV6-5 with TRBJ1-4; D is uncertain. Source material: peripheral blood. This receptor was taken from a woman aged 30 to 39 with active or convalescent COVID-19. The CDR3 region is CASRGEGNEKLFF. The CDR3 bases are TGTGCCAGCCGGGGAGAAGGAAACGAAAAACTGTTTTTT.